This T cell receptor (beta chain) came from a study of blood T cell repertoires in COVID-19. Overall study context: Donors in the United States, Italy and Spain gave samples during acute or convalescent COVID-19.

The authors' processing: Amplification of reference gene primers provided the estimated nucleated cell counts. The table came from immunoSEQ multiplex PCR; TCRdb's copy has only in-frame clones and leaves some out. The DNA was the basis for D and trimming; V, J and clone size are from that table. Of fewer than 300,000 clones listed, 70% to 90% were seen once; the top ten hold over 5%. Germline V gene data show CDR1 as WSHSY and CDR2 as SAAADI. There are 12 residues in the CDR3. V lost 6 bases and J lost 13; bases outside the gene matches: 8. The sequence was collected from a woman between 50 and 59 years old with COVID-19, enrolled during active disease. The sequencing sample was made of peripheral blood. The genes are TRBV10-2 and TRBJ2-1; 8 bases match TRBD2. Here the CDR3 DNA reads TGCGCCAGCAGACCCCCGGGACTAGAACAGTTCTTC. This gives the protein CASRPPGLEQFF.